This passage covers 18 T cell receptor beta chains from one sample sequenced in a study of T cell repertoires in cytomegalovirus infection (dated by TCRdb to between 2018 and 2020). This specimen's treatment or condition label, interpreted: in vitro stimulation with specific CMV peptide epitopes to enrich CMV-specific T cells. For these TCRs, the target antigens are not known. Instrument used: Illumina HiSeq 1500. TCRdb reran the public reads through fastp at Q25 and MiXCR, keeping productive beta chains. One record per CDR3 amino acid sequence lists the most common genes and DNA. For this sample there are some 920,000 distinct CDR3 sequences; roughly 30% appear just once. 13% of the sample belongs to the ten largest clones. Material: cultured CD8+ T cells from PBMCs, obtained from culture after CMV antigen stimulation. The receptor set was obtained from a human donor in good health (CMV status not recorded). Some clones in this sample may be carry-over from other donors' samples.

V and J are TRBV2 and TRBJ2-7; TRBD1 aligns across 7 bases. CDR3 length: 15 amino acids. Germline CDR1 SNHLY, CDR2 FYNNEI. V lost 2 bases to trimming and J lost 2 bases; unmatched junction nucleotides: 6. The CDR3, as DNA: TGTGCCAGCAGTGAACAGGGGGTCCCACCCTACGAGCAGTACGTC. Encoded protein: CASSEQGVPPYEQYV.

In DNA form, the CDR3 reads TGTGCCAGCAGTTTGTATAGTGAGACCGGGGAGCTGTTTTTT. Translation: CASSLYSETGELFF. The chain employs TRBV28 and TRBJ2-2; D not certain. The germline V gene has CDR1 MDHEN and CDR2 SYDVKM. The CDR3 has 14 amino acids. V was pared by 3 bases and J by 5 bases, with 10 bases between.

This sequence joins TRBV15 and TRBJ1-1, with D unclear. Germline values: CDR1 LNHNV, CDR2 YYDKDF (reference sequence). The V and J ends lost 3 bases and 3 bases respectively, with 11 bases between them. The CDR3 contains 14 residues. The CDR3 nucleotides read TGTGCCACCAGCAGTATCAGGCGGGACACTGAAGCTTTCTTT. It specifies CATSSIRRDTEAFF.

This clonotype was found a few times. The V and J genes are TRBV12-3 or TRBV12-4 and TRBJ2-3, with D perhaps TRBD2 (5 bases). There are 12 residues in the CDR3. V shed 5 bases and J shed 6 bases, with 9 bases lying between them. The CDR3 region has the DNA TGTGCCAGCAGTCCGGAGGCGGATACGCAGTATTTT. Amino acid sequence: CASSPEADTQYF.

A few counts support this clonotype. This chain links TRBV27 with TRBJ1-1; D ambiguous. Germline V CDR1 and CDR2: MNHEY, SMNVEV (reference sequence). Between the trimmed V and J ends, which lost 5 bases and 1 base, there was a span of 14 bases. CDR3 length: 15 amino acids. CDR3 DNA: TGTGCCAGCAGTCTTTCCCCCCAGCCGAACACTGAAGCTTTCTTT. Its translation: CASSLSPQPNTEAFF.

The chain carries TRBV6-9 and TRBJ1-2; perhaps TRBD1 as D (5 bases). The CDR3 is made up of 16 amino acids. CDR1 and CDR2 (germline): MNHGY, SVAAGI. Between the trimmed V and J ends, which lost 6 bases and 4 bases, there was a span of 21 bases. In DNA form, the CDR3 reads TGTGCCAGCAGAATATGTGGGACCGGCACCTCCTATGGCTACACCTTC. It yields the protein CASRICGTGTSYGYTF.

This clonotype was counted once. The V call is TRBV20-1, the J call TRBJ1-1; tentative D call: TRBD1 (5 bases). The CDR3 is 13 residues long. Germline-derived CDR1 and CDR2 are DFQATT and SNEGSKA (reference sequence). The ends were cut back, 5 bases at V and 5 bases at J, with 15 bases in the middle. The CDR3 bases are TGCAGTGCTCGGCAGTGGGGGGGGACTGAAGCTTTCTTT. This codes for CSARQWGGTEAFF.

This clonotype has only a few counts. The V gene is TRBV12-3 or TRBV12-4, the J gene TRBJ2-5, with D uncertain. The length of the CDR3 is 12 residues. V lost 7 bases to trimming and J lost 4 bases, with 10 bases between them. CDR3 bases: TGTGCCAGCAAAGAAGAATCAGAGACCCAGTACTTC. Protein product: CASKEESETQYF.

CDR3 DNA sequence: TGTGCCATCAAAGACAGGGTAATCTATGGCTACACCTTC. Translating it yields CAIKDRVIYGYTF. V is TRBV10-3 and J is TRBJ1-2; 7 bases line up with TRBD1. There are 13 residues in the CDR3. The junction had 6 bases not matched to a gene; V was cut back by 7 bases and J by 4 bases. CDR1 and CDR2 from the germline V gene are ENHRY and SYGVKD.

The genes are TRBV2 and TRBJ1-1, with D possibly TRBD1 on 6 matching bases. The CDR3 consists of 15 residues. CDR1 SNHLY and CDR2 FYNNEI come from the germline V gene. The ends were cut back, 1 base at V and 5 bases at J, with 14 bases in the middle. DNA of the CDR3: TGTGCCAGCAGTGAAGGGGTAGGGGGAGAAACTGAAGCTTTCTTT. This encodes CASSEGVGGETEAFF.

The table lists this clonotype with a few counts. With a much larger clone just one base away, this may be a read error. The chain has TRBV7-9 and TRBJ1-1; a weak D match, TRBD1 (6 bases). The V gene lost 5 bases and the J gene lost 4 bases, with 8 bases spanning the gap. Germline lookup yields CDR1 SEHNR and CDR2 FQNEAQ (reference sequence). The CDR3 runs to 12 residues. The chain's CDR3 is CASSQDSTEAFF. The CDR3 DNA reads TGTGCCAGCAGCCAGGACAGCACTGAAGCTTTCTTT.

The chain uses TRBV7-6 and TRBJ2-7; unclear D gene. The CDR3 length is 13 residues. Germline V gene sequence: CDR1 SGHVS, CDR2 FNYEAQ. The V end lost 1 base, the J end lost 6 bases, and 10 bases lay between the germline ends. In DNA, the CDR3 is TGTGCCAGCAGCTTAGGAAAATTGGGCGAGCAGTACGTC. Translation: CASSLGKLGEQYV.

This chain links TRBV7-9 with TRBJ2-3; 8 nucleotides agree with TRBD1. The V gene's germline CDR1 is SEHNR and CDR2 FQNEAQ (reference sequence). The CDR3 spans 16 residues. The junction had 16 bases not matched to a gene; V was cut back by 8 bases and J by 6 bases. The CDR3 loop is CASSHQTGVIFDTQYF. The CDR3 coding sequence is TGTGCCAGCTCCCATCAGACAGGGGTGATTTTCGATACGCAGTATTTT.

This clonotype was seen ten or more times. The chain recombines TRBV7-8 with TRBJ1-5; TRBD1 is a possible D gene (5 bases). This CDR3 region has 15 residues. V was shortened by 2 bases and J by 4 bases, with 12 bases between the two germline ends. Per the germline V gene, CDR1 is SGHVS and CDR2 is FQNEAQ. CDR3 in amino acids: CASSLSGSQNQPQHF. As DNA, the CDR3 is TGTGCCAGCAGCTTATCAGGGTCCCAGAATCAGCCCCAGCATTTT.

This sequence joins TRBV2 and TRBJ2-3, with D tentatively TRBD1 (6 bases). V lost 11 bases and J 2 bases, leaving 11 bases between the germline ends. Germline CDR1 reads SNHLY; CDR2 reads FYNNEI. The CDR3 loop spans 12 amino acids. CDR3 sequence: CAGGQYTDTQYF. The DNA for the CDR3 is TGTGCCGGGGGCCAGTACACAGATACGCAGTATTTT.

V gene TRBV9 combines with J gene TRBJ2-5; 12 positions match TRBD2. Germline lookup yields CDR1 SGDLS and CDR2 YYNGEE. The CDR3 sequence is 14 residues long. J gave up 3 bases and V 8 bases, and 5 bases lay outside the gene matches. CDR3 amino acids: CASTTSGGKETQYF. The CDR3 DNA reads as TGTGCCAGTACTACTAGCGGGGGGAAAGAGACCCAGTACTTC.

Remarks on this clonotype: A read error may produce the germline difference seen at one junction end. The chain employs TRBV27 and TRBJ2-1; D gene ambiguous. The CDR3 sequence is 15 residues long. CDR1 is MNHEY and CDR2 is SMNVEV in the germline V gene (reference sequence). The CDR3 nucleotides are TGTGCTAGCAGTTTATCGTTACAGTGGGGCAATGAGCAGTTCTTC. Amino acid sequence: CASSLSLQWGNEQFF.

This clonotype was seen many times. The chain employs TRBV10-2 and TRBJ2-7, with D unresolved. CDR3 size: 13 residues. Germline CDR1 WSHSY, CDR2 SAAADI. Between the trimmed V and J ends, which lost 9 bases and 1 base, there was a span of 13 bases. The CDR3 region has the DNA TGCGCCAGTCGTGGAATGGAATCCTACGAGCAGTACTTC. This sequence encodes CASRGMESYEQYF.